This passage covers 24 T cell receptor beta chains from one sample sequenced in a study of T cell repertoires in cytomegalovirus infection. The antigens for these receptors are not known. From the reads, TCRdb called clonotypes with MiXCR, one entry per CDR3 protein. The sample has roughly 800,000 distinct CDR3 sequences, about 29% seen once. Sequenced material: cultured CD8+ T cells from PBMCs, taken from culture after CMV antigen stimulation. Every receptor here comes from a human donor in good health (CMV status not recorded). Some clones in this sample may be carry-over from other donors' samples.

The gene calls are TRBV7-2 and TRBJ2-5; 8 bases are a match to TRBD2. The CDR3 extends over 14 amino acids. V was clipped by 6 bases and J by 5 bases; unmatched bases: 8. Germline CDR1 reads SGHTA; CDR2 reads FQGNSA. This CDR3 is CASRPRGGGETQYF. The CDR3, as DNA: TGTGCCAGCAGGCCCCGGGGGGGCGGTGAGACCCAGTACTTC.

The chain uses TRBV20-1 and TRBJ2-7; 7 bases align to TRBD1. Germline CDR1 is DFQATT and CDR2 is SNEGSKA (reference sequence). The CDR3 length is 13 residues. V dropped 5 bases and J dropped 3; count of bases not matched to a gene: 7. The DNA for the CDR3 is TGCAGTGCTCATCCTCGACAGGGCTACGAGCAGTACTTC. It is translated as CSAHPRQGYEQYF.

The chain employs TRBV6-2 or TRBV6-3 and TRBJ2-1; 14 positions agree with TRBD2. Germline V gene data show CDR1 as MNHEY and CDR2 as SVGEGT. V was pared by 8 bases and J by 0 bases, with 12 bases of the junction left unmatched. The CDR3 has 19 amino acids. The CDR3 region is CASLLPGLAGESSYNEQFF. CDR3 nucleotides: TGTGCCAGCCTCCTGCCGGGACTAGCGGGGGAGAGCTCCTACAATGAGCAGTTCTTC.

CDR3 in DNA: TGTGCCAGCAGTTTAAACGGCTTCACAGATACGCAGTATTTT. The encoded protein is CASSLNGFTDTQYF. The rearrangement uses TRBV12-3 or TRBV12-4 and TRBJ2-3; D gene uncertain. V was pared by 2 bases and J by 2 bases, with 8 bases between. The CDR3 has 14 residues.

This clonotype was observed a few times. This chain's CDR3 is CASSLADRAKDTGELFF. The CDR3 DNA sequence: TGTGCCAGCAGTCTCGCGGACAGGGCCAAAGACACCGGGGAGCTGTTTTTT. This chain joins TRBV6-1 and TRBJ2-2; the match to TRBD1 covers 8 bases. Germline V CDR1 and CDR2: MNHNS, SASEGT. J gave up 3 bases and V 5 bases, and 11 bases lay outside the gene matches. The CDR3 is 17 residues long.

CDR3 DNA sequence: TGTGCCAGCAGCTTTTGGGAGGAGAACGAGCAGTACTTC. Protein sequence: CASSFWEENEQYF. The rearrangement joins TRBV5-4 to TRBJ2-7; possible D gene TRBD2, 6 bases. V shed 2 bases and J shed 5 bases, with 11 bases lying between them. Germline CDR1 reads SGHNT; CDR2 reads YYREEE (reference sequence). The CDR3 consists of 13 residues.

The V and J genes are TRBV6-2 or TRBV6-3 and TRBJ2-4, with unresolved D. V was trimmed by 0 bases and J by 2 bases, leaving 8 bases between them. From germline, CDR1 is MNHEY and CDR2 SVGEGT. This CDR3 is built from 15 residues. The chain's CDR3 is CASSYSISPKNIQYF. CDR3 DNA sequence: TGTGCCAGCAGTTACTCGATCTCCCCCAAAAACATTCAGTACTTC.

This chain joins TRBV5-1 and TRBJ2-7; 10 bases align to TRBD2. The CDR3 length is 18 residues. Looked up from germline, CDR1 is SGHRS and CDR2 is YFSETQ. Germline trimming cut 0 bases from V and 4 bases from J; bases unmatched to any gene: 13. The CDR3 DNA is TGCGCCAGCAGCTTGGCTAGCGGGGGCCATCAGGTTGAATACGAGCAGTACGTC. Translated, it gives CASSLASGGHQVEYEQYV.

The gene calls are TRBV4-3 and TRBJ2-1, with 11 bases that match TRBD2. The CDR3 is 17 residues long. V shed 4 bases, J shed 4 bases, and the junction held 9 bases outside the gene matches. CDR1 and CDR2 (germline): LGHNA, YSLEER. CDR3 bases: TGCGCCAGCAGCCGAGAGAGGGGACTAGCGGCTTACAATGAGCAGTTCTTC. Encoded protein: CASSRERGLAAYNEQFF.

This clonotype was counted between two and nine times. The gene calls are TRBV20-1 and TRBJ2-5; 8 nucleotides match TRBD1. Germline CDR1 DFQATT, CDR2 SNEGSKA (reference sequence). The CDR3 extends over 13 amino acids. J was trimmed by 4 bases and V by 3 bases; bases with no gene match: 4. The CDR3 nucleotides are TGCAGTGCTAGGGTCAGGGGGCGAGAGACCCAGTACTTC. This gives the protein CSARVRGRETQYF.

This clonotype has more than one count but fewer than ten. The CDR3 reads CASTSSLGELFF. The CDR3 coding sequence is TGTGCCAGCACCTCAAGCCTTGGGGAGCTGTTTTTT. This chain joins TRBV13 and TRBJ2-2; D is unresolved. V shed 7 bases and J shed 8 bases, with 11 bases lying between them. Germline V gene lookup returns CDR1 PRHDT and CDR2 FYEKMQ (reference sequence). This CDR3 spans 12 amino acids.

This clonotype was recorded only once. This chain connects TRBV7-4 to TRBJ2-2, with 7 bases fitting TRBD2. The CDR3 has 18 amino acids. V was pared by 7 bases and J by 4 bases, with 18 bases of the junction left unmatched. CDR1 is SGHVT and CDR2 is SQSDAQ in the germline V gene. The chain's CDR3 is CASIPGERRGFLTGELFF. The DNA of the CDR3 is TGTGCCAGCATCCCCGGAGAGAGGCGGGGGTTCCTCACCGGGGAGCTGTTTTTT.

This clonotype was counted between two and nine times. The DNA for the CDR3 is TGTGCCAGCAGCTTAGCCCCTGGGACAGGCCCATATAATTCACCCCTCCACTTT. This codes for CASSLAPGTGPYNSPLHF. The chain joins TRBV7-9 to TRBJ1-6; TRBD1 matches at 8 bases. This CDR3 region has 18 residues. V gave up 0 bases and J gave up 4 bases; unmatched junction bases: 8. Germline V gene lookup returns CDR1 SEHNR and CDR2 FQNEAQ (reference sequence).

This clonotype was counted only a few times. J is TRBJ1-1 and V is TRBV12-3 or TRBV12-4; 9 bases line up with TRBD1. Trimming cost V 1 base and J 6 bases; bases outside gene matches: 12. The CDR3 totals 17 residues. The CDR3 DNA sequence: TGTGCCAGCAGTTTAGGGAGAACACAGGGGGCATTGGCTGAAGCTTTCTTT. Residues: CASSLGRTQGALAEAFF.

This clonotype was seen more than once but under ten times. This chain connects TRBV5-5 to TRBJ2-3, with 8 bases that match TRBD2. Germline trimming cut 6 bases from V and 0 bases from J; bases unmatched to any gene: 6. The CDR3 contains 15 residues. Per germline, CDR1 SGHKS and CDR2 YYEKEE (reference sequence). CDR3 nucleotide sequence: TGTGCCAGCATCGAGCGGGGGCCTAGCACAGATACGCAGTATTTT. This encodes CASIERGPSTDTQYF.

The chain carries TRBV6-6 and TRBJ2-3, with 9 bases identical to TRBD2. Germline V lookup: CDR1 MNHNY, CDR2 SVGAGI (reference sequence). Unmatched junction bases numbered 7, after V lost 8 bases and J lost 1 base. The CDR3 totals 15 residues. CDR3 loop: CASETPSGGTDTQYF. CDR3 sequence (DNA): TGTGCCAGCGAGACACCTAGCGGGGGCACAGATACGCAGTATTTT.

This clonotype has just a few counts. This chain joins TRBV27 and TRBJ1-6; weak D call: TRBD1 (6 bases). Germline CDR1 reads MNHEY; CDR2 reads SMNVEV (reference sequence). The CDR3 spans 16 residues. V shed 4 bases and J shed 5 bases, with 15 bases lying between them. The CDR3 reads CASSSGQKLHNSPLHF. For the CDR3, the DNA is TGTGCCAGCAGTTCAGGACAGAAACTCCATAATTCACCCCTCCACTTT.

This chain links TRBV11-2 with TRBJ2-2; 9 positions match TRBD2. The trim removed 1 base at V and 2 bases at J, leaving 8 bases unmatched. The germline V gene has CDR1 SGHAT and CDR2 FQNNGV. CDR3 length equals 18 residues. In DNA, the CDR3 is TGTGCCAGCAGCTTAGCTCTAGCGGGATCCTTCAACACCGGGGAGCTGTTTTTT. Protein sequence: CASSLALAGSFNTGELFF.

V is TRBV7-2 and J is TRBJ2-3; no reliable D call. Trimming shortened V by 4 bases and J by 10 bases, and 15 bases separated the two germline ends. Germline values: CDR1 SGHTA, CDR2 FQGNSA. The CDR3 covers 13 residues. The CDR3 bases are TGTGCCAGCAGCTACGATTCGGGTGACGCGCAGTATTTT. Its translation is CASSYDSGDAQYF. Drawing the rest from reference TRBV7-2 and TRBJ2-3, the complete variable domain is GAGVSQSPSNKVTEKGKDVELRCDPISGHTALYWYRQSLGQGLEFLIYFQGNSAPDKSGLPSDRFSAERTGGSVSTLTIQRTQQEDSAVYLCASSYDSGDAQYFGPGTRLTVL.

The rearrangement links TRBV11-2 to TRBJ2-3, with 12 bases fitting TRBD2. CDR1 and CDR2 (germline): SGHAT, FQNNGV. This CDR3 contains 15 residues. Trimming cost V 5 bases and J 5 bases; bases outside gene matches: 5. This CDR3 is CASSPWTSGEDTQYF. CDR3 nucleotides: TGTGCCAGCAGCCCCTGGACTAGCGGGGAAGATACGCAGTATTTT.

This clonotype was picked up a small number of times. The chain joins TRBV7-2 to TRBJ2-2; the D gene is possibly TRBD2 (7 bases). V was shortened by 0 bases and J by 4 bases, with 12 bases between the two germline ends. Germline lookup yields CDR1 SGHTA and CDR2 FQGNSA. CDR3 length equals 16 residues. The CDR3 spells CASSLAGGPFTGELFF. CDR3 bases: TGTGCCAGCAGCTTAGCGGGGGGGCCGTTCACCGGGGAGCTGTTTTTT.

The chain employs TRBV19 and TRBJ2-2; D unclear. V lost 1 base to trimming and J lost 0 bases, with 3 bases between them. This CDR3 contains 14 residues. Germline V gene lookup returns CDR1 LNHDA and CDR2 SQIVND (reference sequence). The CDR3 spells CASSIVANTGELFF. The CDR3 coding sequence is TGTGCCAGTAGTATAGTTGCGAACACCGGGGAGCTGTTTTTT.

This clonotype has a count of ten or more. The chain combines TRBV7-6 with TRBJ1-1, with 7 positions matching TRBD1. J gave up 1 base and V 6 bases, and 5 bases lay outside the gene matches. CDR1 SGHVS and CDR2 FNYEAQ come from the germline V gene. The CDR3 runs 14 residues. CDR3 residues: CASSPGGSNTEAFF. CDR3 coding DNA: TGTGCCAGCAGTCCAGGGGGTTCGAACACTGAAGCTTTCTTT.

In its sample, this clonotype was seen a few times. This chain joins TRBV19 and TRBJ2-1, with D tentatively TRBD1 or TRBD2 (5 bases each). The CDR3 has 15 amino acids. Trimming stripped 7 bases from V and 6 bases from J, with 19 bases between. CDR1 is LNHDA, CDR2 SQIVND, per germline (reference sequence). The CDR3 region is CASTPAWGPLNEQFF. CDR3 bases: TGTGCCAGTACCCCGGCTTGGGGACCACTCAATGAGCAGTTCTTC.